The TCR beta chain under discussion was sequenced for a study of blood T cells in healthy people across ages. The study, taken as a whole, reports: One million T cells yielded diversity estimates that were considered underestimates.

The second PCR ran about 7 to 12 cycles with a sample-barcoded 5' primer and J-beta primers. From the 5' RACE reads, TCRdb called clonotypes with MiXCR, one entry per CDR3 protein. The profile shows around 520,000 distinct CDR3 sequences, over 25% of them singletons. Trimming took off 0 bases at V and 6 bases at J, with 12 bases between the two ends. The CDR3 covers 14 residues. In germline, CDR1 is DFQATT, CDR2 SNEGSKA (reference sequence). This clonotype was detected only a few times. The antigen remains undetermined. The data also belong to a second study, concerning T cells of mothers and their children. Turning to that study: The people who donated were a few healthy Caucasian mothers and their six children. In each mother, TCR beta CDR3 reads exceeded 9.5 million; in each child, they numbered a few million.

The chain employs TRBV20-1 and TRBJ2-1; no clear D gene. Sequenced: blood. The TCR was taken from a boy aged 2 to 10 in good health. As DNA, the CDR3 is TGCAGTGCTAGAGATAGGGTTTACGTCAATGAGCAGTTCTTC. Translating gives CSARDRVYVNEQFF.